This is a list of T cell receptor beta chains from one sample in a study of radiation and T cells in renal cell carcinoma. Assay: immunoSEQ multiplex PCR; the TCRdb copy retains only in-frame clones and omits some. This sample has around 26,000 clones; about 62% occur once, and the top ten carry 22%. This specimen consisted of tumor tissue, obtained from a patient whose treatment was nephrectomy without radiotherapy. Receptors were obtained from a man between 35 and 55 years old with renal cell carcinoma. Both conserved end residues are part of each CDR3. The order of the fields is clone size, V gene, D gene, J gene, CDR3 DNA, CDR3 protein. The D gene is left open where the match is weak. Clone size is given for some rows only: seen once, a few or many times, or a class if the clone is expanded.

>NA|TRBV29-1|TRBD1|TRBJ1-2
TGCAGCGTCAAAGGACAGGGGGCAAGCTATGGCTACACCTTC
CSVKGQGASYGYTF
>NA|TRBV28|TRBD1|TRBJ2-1
TGTGCCAGCAGCTGGGCCCGGACAGGGACATTCTTC
CASSWARTGTFF
>NA|TRBV21-1|NA|TRBJ1-5
TGTGCCAGCACCGGCCATGGGGAAAATAGCAATCAGCCCCAGCATTTT
CASTGHGENSNQPQHF
>NA|TRBV5-8|NA|TRBJ1-4
TGTGCCAGCAGCTTGAAAGGCGGGCAGGGTCATGAAAAACTGTTTTTT
CASSLKGGQGHEKLFF
>few|TRBV7-8|NA|TRBJ2-1
TGTGCCAGCAGCTCAGAGGCCTGGGGGGATAATGAGCAGTTCTTC
CASSSEAWGDNEQFF
>NA|TRBV9|TRBD1|TRBJ1-3
TGTGCCAGCAGCGCGCGGGACAGGGCCTCTGGAAACACCATATATTTT
CASSARDRASGNTIYF
>few|TRBV27|TRBD1|TRBJ2-7
TGTGCCAGCAGTTTTGGGACAGGGGGGGTAAGGGAGCAGTACTTC
CASSFGTGGVREQYF
>NA|TRBV2|NA|TRBJ1-2
TGTGCCAGCAGTGCCCGACAGCCGGATGGCTACACCTTC
CASSARQPDGYTF
>NA|TRBV9|NA|TRBJ2-5
TGTGCCAGCAGCGTAGGGATCGGGGGCCCAGGCCAAGAGACCCAGTACTTC
CASSVGIGGPGQETQYF
>NA|TRBV4-1|NA|TRBJ2-1
TGCGCCAGCAGCCCCTTGGCTGCTAGGGATGAGCAGTTCTTC
CASSPLAARDEQFF
>NA|TRBV9|NA|TRBJ2-2
TGTGCCAGCAGCGTAGATCCGAACACCGGGGAGCTGTTTTTT
CASSVDPNTGELFF
>NA|TRBV9|NA|TRBJ1-3
TGTGCCAGCAGCGAGACACCGGGACCGCTTACCTTTTCTGGAAACACCATATATTTT
CASSETPGPLTFSGNTIYF
>NA|TRBV5-1|TRBD1|TRBJ2-5
TGCGCCAGCAGCCCGCGACAGGGGCGGTCAGAGACCCAGTACTTC
CASSPRQGRSETQYF
>NA|TRBV11-2|NA|TRBJ1-1
TGTGCCAGCAGCTCCGGACAGAACACTGAAGCTTTCTTT
CASSSGQNTEAFF
>once|TRBV14|NA|TRBJ1-2
TGTGCCAGCAGCCAAGTTCGGGGGGTCGGTGGCTACACCTTC
CASSQVRGVGGYTF
>few|TRBV30|TRBD1|TRBJ1-6
TGTGCCTGGATCGGGGACAGCAATTCACCCCTCCACTTT
CAWIGDSNSPLHF
>NA|TRBV6-6|TRBD2|TRBJ2-2
TGTGCCAGCATGGCGGGACTAGTCGTGAACACCGGGGAGCTGTTTTTT
CASMAGLVVNTGELFF
>NA|TRBV29-1|NA|TRBJ2-3
TGCAGCGTTGTTTCATACCGGGAGCAGGTGTCCCCAGATACGCAGTATTTT
CSVVSYREQVSPDTQYF
>NA|TRBV14|TRBD2|TRBJ2-1
TGTGCCAGCAGCCCATGGACTAGCGGGAGGTCTGGCAATGAGCAGTTCTTC
CASSPWTSGRSGNEQFF
>NA|TRBV7-9|TRBD2|TRBJ2-1
TGTGCCAGCAACGGGGGGATCGGCAATGAGCAGTTCTTC
CASNGGIGNEQFF
>NA|TRBV28|NA|TRBJ1-2
TGTGCCAGCAAGGACAGTAACTATGGCTACACCTTC
CASKDSNYGYTF
>few|TRBV19|NA|TRBJ1-2
TGTGCCAGTAGTATAGCCAATGGCTACACCTTC
CASSIANGYTF